This T cell receptor beta chain derives from a study of shared clonotypes between healthy human individuals. Whole-study results and caveats: Sharing across four donors was highest in naive CD4 (around 5%) and lowest in memory CD8 (roughly 0.4%). Generation of non-shared clonotypes was less probable than generation of clonotypes shared by all four donors. Incomplete sequencing of sorted subsets was indicated by rarefaction despite large depth.

The table came from immunoSEQ multiplex PCR; TCRdb's copy has only in-frame clones and leaves some out. The sample includes roughly 700,000 clones, approximately 79% of them seen just once. CDR1 is MGHRA, CDR2 YSYEKL, per germline. V was trimmed by 1 base and J by 7 bases, leaving 5 bases between them. The CDR3 sequence is 12 residues long. Nashville, Tennessee was home to all donors, who were Caucasian adults. This clone was detected a few times. Its antigen is currently unknown. Other DNA sequences of this sample code for an identical CDR3. The chain employs TRBV4-1 and TRBJ1-3; D is ambiguous. Sequences were obtained from memory CD4+ T cells sorted from blood. Described subset: CD45RA-negative fraction. The clonotype originates from a woman aged 25 to 39 in good health. This CDR3 reads CASSQARNTIYF. Here the CDR3 DNA reads TGCGCCAGCAGCCAAGCCAGGAACACCATATATTTT.